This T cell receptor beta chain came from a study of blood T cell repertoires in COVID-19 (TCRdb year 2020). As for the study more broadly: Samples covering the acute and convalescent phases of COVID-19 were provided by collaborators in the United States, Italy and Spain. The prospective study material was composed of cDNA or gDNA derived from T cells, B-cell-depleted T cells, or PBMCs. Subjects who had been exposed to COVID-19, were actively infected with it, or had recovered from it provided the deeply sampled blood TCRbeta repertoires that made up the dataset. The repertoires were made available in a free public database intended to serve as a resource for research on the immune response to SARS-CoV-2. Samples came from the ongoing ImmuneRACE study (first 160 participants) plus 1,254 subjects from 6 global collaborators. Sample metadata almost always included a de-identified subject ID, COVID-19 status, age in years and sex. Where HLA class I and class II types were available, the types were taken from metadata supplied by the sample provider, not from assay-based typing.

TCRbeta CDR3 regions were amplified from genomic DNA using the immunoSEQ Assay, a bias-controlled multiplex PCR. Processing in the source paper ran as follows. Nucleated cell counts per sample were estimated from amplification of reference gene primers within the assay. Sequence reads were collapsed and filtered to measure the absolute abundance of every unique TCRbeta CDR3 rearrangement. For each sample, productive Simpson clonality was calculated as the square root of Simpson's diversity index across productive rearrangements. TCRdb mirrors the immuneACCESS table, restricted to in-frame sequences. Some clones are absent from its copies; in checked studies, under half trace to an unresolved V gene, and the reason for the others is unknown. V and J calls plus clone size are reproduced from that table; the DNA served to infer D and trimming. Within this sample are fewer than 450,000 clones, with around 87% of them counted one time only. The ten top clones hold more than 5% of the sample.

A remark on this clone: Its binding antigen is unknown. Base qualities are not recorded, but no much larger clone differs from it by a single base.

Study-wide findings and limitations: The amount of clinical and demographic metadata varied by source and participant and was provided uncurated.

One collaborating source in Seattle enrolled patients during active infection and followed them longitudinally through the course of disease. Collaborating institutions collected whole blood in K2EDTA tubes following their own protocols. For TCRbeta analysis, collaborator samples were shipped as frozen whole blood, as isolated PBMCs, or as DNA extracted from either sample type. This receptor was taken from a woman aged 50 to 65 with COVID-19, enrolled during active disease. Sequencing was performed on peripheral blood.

The bases are TGTGCCAGCAGCTCGGACCAGGGGCTCGCGAATCAGCCCCAGCATTTT. Its protein is CASSSDQGLANQPQHF. The chain links TRBV5-6 with TRBJ1-5; TRBD1 is possibly the D segment (6 matching bases). Sequences SGHDT (CDR1) and YYEEEE (CDR2) are obtained from the germline V gene. V sheds 3 bases and J sheds 4 bases, leaving 17 bases between their ends. Spanning cysteine to phenylalanine, the CDR3 consists of 16 amino acids. The kept DNA is CDR3 alone, 48 bases in frame from the first base.